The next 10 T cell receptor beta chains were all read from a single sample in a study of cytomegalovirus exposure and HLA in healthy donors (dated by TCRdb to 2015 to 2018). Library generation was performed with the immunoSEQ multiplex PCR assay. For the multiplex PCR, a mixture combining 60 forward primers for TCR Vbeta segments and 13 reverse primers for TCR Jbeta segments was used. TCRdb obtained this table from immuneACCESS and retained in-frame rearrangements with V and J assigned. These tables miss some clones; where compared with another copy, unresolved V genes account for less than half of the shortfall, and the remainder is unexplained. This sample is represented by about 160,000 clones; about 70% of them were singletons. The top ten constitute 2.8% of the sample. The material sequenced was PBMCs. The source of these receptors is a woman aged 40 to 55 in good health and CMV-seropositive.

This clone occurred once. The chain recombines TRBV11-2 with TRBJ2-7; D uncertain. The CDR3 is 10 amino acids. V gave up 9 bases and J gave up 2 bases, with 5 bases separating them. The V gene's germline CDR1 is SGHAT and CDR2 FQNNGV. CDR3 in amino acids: CASSTYEQYF. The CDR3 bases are TGTGCCAGTTCCACCTACGAGCAGTACTTC.

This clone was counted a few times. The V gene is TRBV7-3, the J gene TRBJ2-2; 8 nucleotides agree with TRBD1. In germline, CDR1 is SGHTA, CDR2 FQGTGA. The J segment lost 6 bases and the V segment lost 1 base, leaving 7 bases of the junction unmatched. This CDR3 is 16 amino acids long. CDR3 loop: CASSLIHRGIAGELFF. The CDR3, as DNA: TGTGCCAGCAGCTTAATCCACAGGGGGATCGCCGGGGAGCTGTTTTTT. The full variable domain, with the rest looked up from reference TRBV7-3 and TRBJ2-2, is GAGVSQTPSNKVTEKGKYVELRCDPISGHTALYWYRQSLGQGPEFLIYFQGTGAADDSGLPNDRFFAVRPEGSVSTLKIQRTERGDSAVYLCASSLIHRGIAGELFFGEGSRLTVL.

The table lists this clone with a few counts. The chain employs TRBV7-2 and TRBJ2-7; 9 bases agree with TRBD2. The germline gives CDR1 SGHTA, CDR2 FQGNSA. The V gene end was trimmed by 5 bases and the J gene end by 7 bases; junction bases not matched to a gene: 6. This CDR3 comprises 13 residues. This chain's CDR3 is CASSGRGGSEQYF. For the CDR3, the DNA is TGTGCCAGCAGCGGGCGGGGGGGGAGTGAGCAGTACTTC.

CDR3 region: CASSYSMTGGNSPLHF. The DNA of the CDR3 is TGTGCCAGCAGTTACTCAATGACAGGGGGAAATTCACCCCTCCACTTT. The chain couples TRBV6-5 to TRBJ1-6; TRBD1 matches 9 bases. Unmatched junction bases numbered 4, after V lost 0 bases and J lost 7 bases. The CDR3 has 16 amino acids. CDR1 is MNHEY, CDR2 SVGAGI, per germline.

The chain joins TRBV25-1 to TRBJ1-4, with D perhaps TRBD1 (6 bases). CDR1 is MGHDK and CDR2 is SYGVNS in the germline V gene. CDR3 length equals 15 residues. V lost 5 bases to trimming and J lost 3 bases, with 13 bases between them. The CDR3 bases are TGTGCCAGCAGTTTCGGACAGTTGGCTAATGAAAAACTGTTTTTT. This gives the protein CASSFGQLANEKLFF.

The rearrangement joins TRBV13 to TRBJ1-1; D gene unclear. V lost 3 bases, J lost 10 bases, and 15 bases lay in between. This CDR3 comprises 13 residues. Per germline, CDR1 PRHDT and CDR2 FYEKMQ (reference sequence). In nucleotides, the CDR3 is TGTGCCAGCAGCTTCGGTGGGGAGGTCATAGCTTTCTTT. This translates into CASSFGGEVIAFF.

In DNA, the CDR3 is TGTGCCAGCAGCTCCCTCGACAGGGGGTTTTACGAGCAGTACTTC. Amino acid sequence: CASSSLDRGFYEQYF. The rearrangement joins TRBV5-6 to TRBJ2-7; TRBD1 matches 9 bases. V dropped 3 bases and J dropped 4; count of bases not matched to a gene: 8. The CDR3 consists of 15 residues. The germline gives CDR1 SGHDT, CDR2 YYEEEE.

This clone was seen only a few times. Written as DNA, the CDR3 is TGTGCCAGCAGCTTGGTCGGTGTTCCCGAGCAGTACTTC. Its protein is CASSLVGVPEQYF. The genes are TRBV5-5 and TRBJ2-7; D ambiguous. The V gene's germline CDR1 is SGHKS and CDR2 YYEKEE (reference sequence). This CDR3 is 13 amino acids long. V was cut by 0 bases and J by 6 bases, with 10 bases left in between. The complete variable domain, with remaining parts taken from reference TRBV5-5 and TRBJ2-7, reads DAGVTQSPTHLIKTRGQQVTLRCSPISGHKSVSWYQQVLGQGPQFIFQYYEKEERGRGNFPDRFSARQFPNYSSELNVNALLLGDSALYLCASSLVGVPEQYFGPGTRLTVT.

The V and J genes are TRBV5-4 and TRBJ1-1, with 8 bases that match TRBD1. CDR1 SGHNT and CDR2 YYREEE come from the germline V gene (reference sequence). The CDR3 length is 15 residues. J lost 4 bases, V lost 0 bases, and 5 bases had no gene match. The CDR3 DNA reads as TGTGCCAGCAGCTTGGCGGACAGGGTGGGCACTGAAGCTTTCTTT. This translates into CASSLADRVGTEAFF.

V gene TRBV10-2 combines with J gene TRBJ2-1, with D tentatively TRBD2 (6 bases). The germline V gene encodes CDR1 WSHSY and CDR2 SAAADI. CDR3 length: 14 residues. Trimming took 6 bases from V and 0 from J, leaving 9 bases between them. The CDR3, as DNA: TGCGCCAGCAGGGACGGGAGCTCCTACAATGAGCAGTTCTTC. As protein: CASRDGSSYNEQFF.